This entry features one T cell receptor (beta chain) sequence. Seattle-derived patients entered the study during active infection and were followed longitudinally. This sample is part of a study of blood T cell repertoires in COVID-19. The overall study: Both acute and convalescent COVID-19 samples were obtained from the United States, Italy and Spain. Sample material is recorded as cDNA or gDNA derived from T cells, B-cell-depleted T cells, or PBMCs.

The CDR3 has 15 amino acids. V lost 2 bases and J lost 7, with 18 bases in between. Per germline, CDR1 MRHNA and CDR2 SNTAGT. Sequencing was performed with immunoSEQ multiplex PCR; in TCRdb, only in-frame clones are kept and a portion is missing. The sample contains 130,000 to 150,000 clones, over 75% of which appear only once. The material sequenced was peripheral blood. The chain recombines TRBV6-4 with TRBJ2-7; D is possibly TRBD1 (5 bases). This TCR derives from a woman between 55 and 75 years old with COVID-19, enrolled during active disease. The CDR3 DNA is TGTGCCAGCAGTGACGTGGCAGGGTCCCCCTGGGAGCAGTACTTC. Its translation is CASSDVAGSPWEQYF.